The T cell receptor beta chain under discussion was sequenced for a study of blood T cell repertoires in COVID-19. Study at large: Sites in the United States, Italy and Spain provided acute and convalescent COVID-19 samples. T cells, B-cell-depleted T cells, or PBMCs supplied cDNA or gDNA.

In the study's own analysis: Amplification with reference gene primers provided the estimates of nucleated cell counts. Some clones are missing from TCRdb's copy, which holds only in-frame ones; the method was immunoSEQ multiplex PCR. V and J calls and clone size are copied from that table; D and trimming were computed from the DNA. The table has over 250,000 clones, approximately 83% seen once; the top ten hold 8% to 13%. The table lists this clone with a few counts. Material for sequencing was peripheral blood. The receptor comes from a woman in her 70s with acute or convalescent COVID-19.

The CDR3 sequence: CASSSRRSSYEQYF. In DNA form, the CDR3 reads TGTGCCAGCAGCTCCAGGAGGTCCTCCTACGAGCAGTACTTC. The chain combines TRBV7-9 with TRBJ2-7, with D tentatively TRBD2 (5 bases). Germline assignment: CDR1 SEHNR and CDR2 FQNEAQ (reference sequence). The V end lost 4 bases, the J end lost 0 bases, and 10 bases lay between the germline ends. The CDR3 length is 14 residues.